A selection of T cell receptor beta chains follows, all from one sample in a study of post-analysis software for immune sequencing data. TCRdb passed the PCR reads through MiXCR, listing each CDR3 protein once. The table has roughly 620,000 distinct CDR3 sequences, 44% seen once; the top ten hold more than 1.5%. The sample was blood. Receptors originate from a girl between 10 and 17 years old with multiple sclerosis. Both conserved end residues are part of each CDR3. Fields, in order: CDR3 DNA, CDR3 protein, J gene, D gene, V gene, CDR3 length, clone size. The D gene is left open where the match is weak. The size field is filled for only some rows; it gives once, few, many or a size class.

TGTGCTAGCGGCGGAGGGATTTCAGATACGCAGTATTTT | CASGGGISDTQYF | TRBJ2-3 | . | TRBV7-7 | 13 | .
TGTGCCAGCAGAGGGACAGGGGCAAGTGGCTACACCTTC | CASRGTGASGYTF | TRBJ1-2 | TRBD1 | TRBV27 | 13 | few
TGCGCCAGCAGCTTGGATCTGGCACTCTACGAGCAGTACTTC | CASSLDLALYEQYF | TRBJ2-7 | . | TRBV5-1 | 14 | few
TGTGCCAGCAGTCTTGAGACTAGCGGGATCCGCCAAGAGACCCAGTACTTC | CASSLETSGIRQETQYF | TRBJ2-5 | TRBD2 | TRBV5-6 | 17 | .
TGTGCCAGCAGCCGATTCCCGGGACAGGGGGCCAGGGGTACTGAAGCTTTCTTT | CASSRFPGQGARGTEAFF | TRBJ1-1 | TRBD1 | TRBV11-2 | 18 | .
TGTGCCAGCAGCTTACTAGGGACAGTTGGACGCACAGATACGCAGTATTTT | CASSLLGTVGRTDTQYF | TRBJ2-3 | TRBD1 | TRBV7-8 | 17 | few
TGTGCCAGCAGTCCACCCACGACCCCAAAACACTACGAGCAGTACTTC | CASSPPTTPKHYEQYF | TRBJ2-7 | . | TRBV12-3/TRBV12-4 | 16 | .
TGTGCCAGCAGCCAAGTTTCGGGGGGGGTAGCCAAAAACATTCAGTACTTC | CASSQVSGGVAKNIQYF | TRBJ2-4 | TRBD2 | TRBV4-2 | 17 | few
TGTGCCAGCAGTTTTGCTGGACTATTCTTCGGGGACAATTCACCCCTCCACTTT | CASSFAGLFFGDNSPLHF | TRBJ1-6 | . | TRBV12-3/TRBV12-4 | 18 | .
TGTGCCAGCAGTTTGGAGGGGGAGCAGTTCTTC | CASSLEGEQFF | TRBJ2-1 | . | TRBV12-3/TRBV12-4 | 11 | many
TGCAGTGCTAGGGGACTAGCGGGTCTTGAGGCAGATACGCAGTATTTT | CSARGLAGLEADTQYF | TRBJ2-3 | TRBD2 | TRBV20-1 | 16 | .
TGTGCCAGCAGTTACGGGCCGGGGCGGAGGCCCCAGCATTTT | CASSYGPGRRPQHF | TRBJ1-5 | . | TRBV6-5 | 14 | few
TGTGCCAGCAGCCCCGGTGGGCATCAGTTCTTC | CASSPGGHQFF | TRBJ2-1 | . | TRBV9 | 11 | .
TGTGCCAGCAGCCTCCACGACTCCTACGAGCAGTACTTC | CASSLHDSYEQYF | TRBJ2-7 | . | TRBV3-1 | 13 | .
TGCGCCAGCAGCTCCGGGGCTCTAACTGGGGATGAGCAGTTCTTC | CASSSGALTGDEQFF | TRBJ2-1 | . | TRBV5-1 | 15 | once
TGTGCCAGCAGTGCCCGGGCAGGGGTTGGCTACACCTTC | CASSARAGVGYTF | TRBJ1-2 | . | TRBV12-3/TRBV12-4 | 13 | .
TGTGCCAGCAGCCACGGGACAGTGGGGTCTGAGCAGTTCTTC | CASSHGTVGSEQFF | TRBJ2-1 | TRBD1 | TRBV3-1 | 14 | few
TGTGCCAGCAGCTTCCGGGAGACAGATACGCAGTATTTT | CASSFRETDTQYF | TRBJ2-3 | . | TRBV5-6 | 13 | few
TGCGCCAGCAGCTTGGACCCGAAGGGAGGTGGCTACACCTTC | CASSLDPKGGGYTF | TRBJ1-2 | . | TRBV5-1 | 14 | .
TGCGCCAGCAGCCAAGATATAACAGGTCAGCCCCAGCATTTT | CASSQDITGQPQHF | TRBJ1-5 | . | TRBV4-1 | 14 | .
TGTGCCAGCAGCCTTGAAGGGACCGGGGATGAAAAACTGTTTTTT | CASSLEGTGDEKLFF | TRBJ1-4 | . | TRBV7-8 | 15 | .
TGCAGTGCTAATTCAGGGGGCGGGGAGCAGTACTTC | CSANSGGGEQYF | TRBJ2-5 | TRBD1 | TRBV20-1 | 12 | once
TGTGCCAGCAGCTTAAAGACCGGAACCTACGAGCAGTACTTC | CASSLKTGTYEQYF | TRBJ2-7 | . | TRBV7-8 | 14 | .
TGTGCCAGCAGCCGGGGGGGCGCCGAATCTGGGGCCAACGTCCTGACTTTC | CASSRGGAESGANVLTF | TRBJ2-6 | TRBD2 | TRBV7-6 | 17 | few
TGCGCCAGCAGCCACATGATACGGGACTCAGGGACAGATACGCAGTATTTT | CASSHMIRDSGTDTQYF | TRBJ2-3 | . | TRBV5-1 | 17 | few
TGCAGTGCTAGAGGCGGACTAGTAGGGGATACGCAGTATTTT | CSARGGLVGDTQYF | TRBJ2-3 | TRBD2 | TRBV20-1 | 14 | .
TGCGCCAGCAGCTTGTACGCCGATACGCAGTATTTT | CASSLYADTQYF | TRBJ2-3 | . | TRBV5-1 | 12 | .
TGTGCCAGCAGTTGGGGGCTCAAAGAGACCCAGTACTTC | CASSWGLKETQYF | TRBJ2-5 | . | TRBV12-3/TRBV12-4 | 13 | few
TGCGCCAGCAGCTTGGAGGGACTGGTGCGCTACACCTTC | CASSLEGLVRYTF | TRBJ1-2 | . | TRBV5-1 | 13 | .
TGCGCCAGCAGCCTAACCCTGACTCGCAACAATGAGCAGTTCTTC | CASSLTLTRNNEQFF | TRBJ2-1 | . | TRBV5-1 | 15 | few
TGTGCCAGCAGCTCCCCCGGGGACGGACACTCAGCTAACTATGGCTACACCTTC | CASSSPGDGHSANYGYTF | TRBJ1-2 | . | TRBV7-6 | 18 | .
TGTGCCAGCAGCTTAGAACCAGCCAAGGGCGATACGCAGTATTTT | CASSLEPAKGDTQYF | TRBJ2-3 | . | TRBV11-3 | 15 | few
TGTGCCAGCAGCTTACCCCTGGGGCTAGCGGGAGCAGAGACCCAGTACTTC | CASSLPLGLAGAETQYF | TRBJ2-5 | TRBD2 | TRBV7-9 | 17 | few
TGTGCCAGCAAACCGACAGGGAATCTCATCTATGGCTACACCTTC | CASKPTGNLIYGYTF | TRBJ1-2 | TRBD1 | TRBV27 | 15 | few
TGCGCCAGCAGCTTGGAGGACAGGGGATGGGAGACCCAGTACTTC | CASSLEDRGWETQYF | TRBJ2-5 | TRBD1 | TRBV5-1 | 15 | .
TGTGCCGGCGGGTGTCGGCTGTTGAACACTGAAGCTTTCTTT | CAGGCRLLNTEAFF | TRBJ1-1 | . | TRBV12-3/TRBV12-4 | 14 | once
TGTGCCAGCAGCTTAAAGGGAGATCTGACCTACAATGAGCAGTTCTTC | CASSLKGDLTYNEQFF | TRBJ2-1 | . | TRBV11-2 | 16 | .
TGTGCCAGCAGCCAAGATCCGGGGGCCGGGCAGTTCTTC | CASSQDPGAGQFF | TRBJ2-1 | . | TRBV3-1 | 13 | .
TGTGCCACCAGTGGGAATGCGGCTCCCGAAGACACAGATACGCAGTATTTT | CATSGNAAPEDTDTQYF | TRBJ2-3 | . | TRBV24-1 | 17 | few
TGCAGTGCTAAACCGGGACAATACTACAATGAGCAGTTCTTC | CSAKPGQYYNEQFF | TRBJ2-1 | . | TRBV20-1 | 14 | few
TGCAGCGAGAGAGACAGGCAGAACACTGAAGCTTTCTTT | CSERDRQNTEAFF | TRBJ1-1 | . | TRBV29-1 | 13 | few
TGTGCCAGCAGTTTAGGGATCGGCGAGCAGTACTTC | CASSLGIGEQYF | TRBJ2-7 | . | TRBV27 | 12 | few
TGTGCCAGCAGCTTGAACCAAGAGACCCAGTACTTC | CASSLNQETQYF | TRBJ2-5 | . | TRBV5-1 | 12 | many
TGTGCCATCAGTGACAACTCCAGGGTAGGCTCCTACGAGCAGTACTTC | CAISDNSRVGSYEQYF | TRBJ2-7 | . | TRBV10-3 | 16 | .
TGCAGTGTACATACAGGGGACACTGAAGCTTTCTTT | CSVHTGDTEAFF | TRBJ1-1 | TRBD1 | TRBV20-1 | 12 | many
TGTGCCAGCAGCTTAGGGGGGTGGGGGCGCCAAGAGACCCAGTACTTC | CASSLGGWGRQETQYF | TRBJ2-5 | . | TRBV11-3 | 16 | few
TGCGCCAGCACCAGGGGGGACTACAATGAGCAGTTCTTC | CASTRGDYNEQFF | TRBJ2-1 | . | TRBV10-1 | 13 | few
TGCAGTGCTAGCGCAGGTGGCATCTACAATGAGCAGTTCTTC | CSASAGGIYNEQFF | TRBJ2-1 | . | TRBV20-1 | 14 | .
TGTGCCAGCAACGAAAAGGGACAGTTAGGCCTTGGGCATGAAAAACTGTTTTTT | CASNEKGQLGLGHEKLFF | TRBJ1-4 | TRBD1 | TRBV5-5 | 18 | few
TGCAGTGCTAGATCGGGCTCCTATAATTCACCCCTCCACTTT | CSARSGSYNSPLHF | TRBJ1-6 | . | TRBV20-1 | 14 | .
TGCGCCAGCAGCCCACCGGGCTCCCCTGGGGATGAGCAGTTCTTC | CASSPPGSPGDEQFF | TRBJ2-1 | . | TRBV4-1 | 15 | few
TGCGCCAGCAGCTCGTCTAGCGGGCAAGAGACCCAGTACTTC | CASSSSSGQETQYF | TRBJ2-5 | TRBD2 | TRBV5-1 | 14 | .
TGCGCCAGCAGCTTGGACAACCGTCTAACCCAGTACTTC | CASSLDNRLTQYF | TRBJ2-5 | . | TRBV5-1 | 13 | .
TGTGCCAGCAGCTCCTTTCTACTGGGGGACACCGGGGAGCTGTTTTTT | CASSSFLLGDTGELFF | TRBJ2-2 | . | TRBV5-5 | 16 | .